The entry below gives a single T cell receptor (beta chain) sequence along with its context. TCRdb redid the clone calls on the PCR reads using MiXCR. The sample carries roughly 6,000 clones, roughly 35% recorded once. Treatment of any kind had been given to no patient before thyroid surgery. This CDR3 has 19 amino acids. The V gene's germline CDR1 is SGHTA and CDR2 FQGNSA. The V gene end was trimmed by 3 bases and the J gene end by 6 bases; junction bases not matched to a gene: 11. These data originate in a study of metastatic and nonmetastatic thyroid tumors. Looking at the study overall: Thyroid patients, malignant and benign, had repertoires compared across blood and tumor or nodule tissue.

Input material: adjacent normal tissue. This clonotype originated in a male donor with papillary thyroid cancer or a benign thyroid nodule (not recorded which). Some clones in this sample may be carry-over from other donors' samples. The gene calls are TRBV7-2 and TRBJ2-1, with 16 bases matching TRBD2. The CDR3: CASSFSGTSGGARINEQFF. The CDR3 region has the DNA TGTGCCAGCAGCTTCTCCGGGACTAGCGGGGGGGCTCGAATCAATGAGCAGTTCTTC.